A selection of T cell receptor beta chains follows, all from one sample in a study of blood T cell repertoires in COVID-19. Sequencing was performed with immunoSEQ multiplex PCR; in TCRdb, only in-frame clones are kept and a portion is missing. The sample lists some 150,000 clones, 87% occurring once. The source material was peripheral blood. The source is a woman between 40 and 50 years old with acute or convalescent COVID-19. CDR3s include the opening cysteine and the closing phenylalanine or tryptophan. D genes are given only for firm matches. Clone size appears in some rows only: once, few, many, or a class for an expanded clone.

j_gene: TRBJ2-7; d_gene: TRBD2; abundance: .; v_gene: TRBV4-1; CDR3nt: TGCGCCAGCAGCCAAGAATGGACTAGCGGGAGCTCCTACGAGCAGTACTTC; CDR3aa: CASSQEWTSGSSYEQYF
j_gene: TRBJ2-7; d_gene: .; abundance: .; v_gene: TRBV7-2; CDR3nt: TGTGCCAGCAGATCCAGGGAAGGATTCTACGAGCAGTACTTC; CDR3aa: CASRSREGFYEQYF
j_gene: TRBJ2-1; d_gene: .; abundance: .; v_gene: TRBV7-9; CDR3nt: TGTGCCAGCAGCCGTAGGGGCAATGAGCAGTTCTTC; CDR3aa: CASSRRGNEQFF
j_gene: TRBJ2-3; d_gene: TRBD2; abundance: .; v_gene: TRBV7-2; CDR3nt: TGTGCCAGCAGCTTAGCGCGCTCTAGCGGGGGAAGCACAGATACGCAGTATTTT; CDR3aa: CASSLARSSGGSTDTQYF
j_gene: TRBJ1-3; d_gene: .; abundance: once; v_gene: TRBV7-2; CDR3nt: TGTGCCAGCAGCTTTGCAGCCGACATCTCTGGAAACACCATATATTTT; CDR3aa: CASSFAADISGNTIYF
j_gene: TRBJ1-1; d_gene: TRBD1; abundance: .; v_gene: TRBV5-1; CDR3nt: TGCGCCAGCAGTACAGGGGGCTGGGCTTTCTTT; CDR3aa: CASSTGGWAFF
j_gene: TRBJ1-1; d_gene: .; abundance: .; v_gene: TRBV6-5; CDR3nt: TGTGCCAGCAGTAGAGAAGCGAACACTGAAGCTTTCTTT; CDR3aa: CASSREANTEAFF
j_gene: TRBJ1-1; d_gene: .; abundance: .; v_gene: TRBV5-6; CDR3nt: TGTGCCAGCAGCCTCCGGGAGGGTACTATGAACACTGAAGCTTTCTTT; CDR3aa: CASSLREGTMNTEAFF
j_gene: TRBJ1-5; d_gene: .; abundance: .; v_gene: TRBV28; CDR3nt: TGTGCCAGCAGTTTTGGATTCGACTCCCCCGGTAAGCATTTT; CDR3aa: CASSFGFDSPGKHF
j_gene: TRBJ2-1; d_gene: TRBD2; abundance: .; v_gene: TRBV5-1; CDR3nt: TGCGCCAGCAGCTTGAGGGCCCAACTCGCGGGGGCCTACAATGAGCAGTTCTTC; CDR3aa: CASSLRAQLAGAYNEQFF